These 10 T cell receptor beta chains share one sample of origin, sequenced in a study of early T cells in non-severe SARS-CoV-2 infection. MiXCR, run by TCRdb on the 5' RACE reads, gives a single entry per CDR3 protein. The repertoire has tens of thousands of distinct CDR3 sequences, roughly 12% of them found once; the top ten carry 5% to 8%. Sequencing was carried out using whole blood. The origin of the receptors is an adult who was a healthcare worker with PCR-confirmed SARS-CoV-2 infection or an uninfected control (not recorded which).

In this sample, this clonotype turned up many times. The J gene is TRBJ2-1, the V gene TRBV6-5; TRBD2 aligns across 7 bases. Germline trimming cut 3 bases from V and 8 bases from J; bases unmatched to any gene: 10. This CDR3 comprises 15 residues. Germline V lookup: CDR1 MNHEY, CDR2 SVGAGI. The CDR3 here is CASSYKGGPNDEQFF. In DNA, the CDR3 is TGTGCCAGCAGTTATAAGGGAGGGCCTAACGATGAGCAGTTCTTC.

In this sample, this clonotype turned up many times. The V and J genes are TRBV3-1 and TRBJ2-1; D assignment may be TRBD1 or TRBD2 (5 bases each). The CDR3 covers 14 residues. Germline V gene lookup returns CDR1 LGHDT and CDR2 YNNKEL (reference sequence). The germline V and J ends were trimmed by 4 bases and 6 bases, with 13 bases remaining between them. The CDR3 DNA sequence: TGTGCCAGCAGCCCCGGGACGAGGAGCAATGAGCAGTTCTTC. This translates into CASSPGTRSNEQFF.

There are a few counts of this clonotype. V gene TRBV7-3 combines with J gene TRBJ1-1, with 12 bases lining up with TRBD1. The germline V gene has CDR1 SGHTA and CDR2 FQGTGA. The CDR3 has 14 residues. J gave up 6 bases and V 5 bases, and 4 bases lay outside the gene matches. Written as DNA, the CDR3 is TGTGCCAGCAGCGGGACAGGGGGCGAATCTGAAGCTTTCTTT. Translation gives CASSGTGGESEAFF.

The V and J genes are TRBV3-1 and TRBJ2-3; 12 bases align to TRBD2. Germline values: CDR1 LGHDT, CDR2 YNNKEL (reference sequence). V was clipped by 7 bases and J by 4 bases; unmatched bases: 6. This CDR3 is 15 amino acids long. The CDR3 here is CASTTSGSSADTQYF. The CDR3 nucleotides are TGTGCCAGCACGACTAGCGGGAGTAGCGCAGATACGCAGTATTTT.

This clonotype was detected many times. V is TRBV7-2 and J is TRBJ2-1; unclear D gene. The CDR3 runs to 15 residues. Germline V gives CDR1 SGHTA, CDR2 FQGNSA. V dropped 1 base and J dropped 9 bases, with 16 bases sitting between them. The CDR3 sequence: CASSLGAPRPPEQFF. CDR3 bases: TGTGCCAGCAGCTTAGGGGCTCCCCGCCCCCCTGAGCAGTTCTTC.

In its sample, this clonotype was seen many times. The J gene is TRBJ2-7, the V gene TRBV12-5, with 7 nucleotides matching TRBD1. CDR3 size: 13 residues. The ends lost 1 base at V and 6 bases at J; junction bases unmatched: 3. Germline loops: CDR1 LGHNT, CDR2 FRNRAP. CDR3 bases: TGTGCTAGTGGTTTGGAGGGGGCCCTCGAGCAGTACTTC. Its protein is CASGLEGALEQYF.

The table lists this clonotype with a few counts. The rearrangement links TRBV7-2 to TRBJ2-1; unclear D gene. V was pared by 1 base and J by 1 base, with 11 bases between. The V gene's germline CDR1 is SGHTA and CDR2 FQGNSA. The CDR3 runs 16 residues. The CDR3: CASSLDRARSYNEQFF. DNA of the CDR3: TGTGCCAGCAGCTTAGACCGAGCGAGGTCCTACAATGAGCAGTTCTTC.

In nucleotides, the CDR3 is TGTGCCAGCACCCTGACTAGCGGGAGCTCCTACGAGCAGTACTTC. Its translation: CASTLTSGSSYEQYF. This sequence joins TRBV11-2 and TRBJ2-7; the match to TRBD2 covers 12 bases. CDR1 is SGHAT, CDR2 FQNNGV, per germline. Trimming at V came to 7 bases and at J to 0 bases, leaving 4 bases not matched to a gene. This CDR3 contains 15 residues.

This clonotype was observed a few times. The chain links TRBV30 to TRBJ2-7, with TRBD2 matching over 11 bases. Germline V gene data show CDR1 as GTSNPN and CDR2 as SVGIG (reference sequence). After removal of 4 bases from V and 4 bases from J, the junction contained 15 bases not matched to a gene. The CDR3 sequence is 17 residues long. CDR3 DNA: TGTGCCTGGACTCTCCCCCTAACTAGCGGGAGTTATTACGAGCAGTACTTC. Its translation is CAWTLPLTSGSYYEQYF.

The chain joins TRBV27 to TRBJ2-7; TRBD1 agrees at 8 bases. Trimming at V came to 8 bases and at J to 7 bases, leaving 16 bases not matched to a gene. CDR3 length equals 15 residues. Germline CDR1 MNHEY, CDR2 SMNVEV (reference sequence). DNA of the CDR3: TGTGCCAGCCAGGACATCGGGACAGGAGATTGGGAGCAGTACTTC. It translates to CASQDIGTGDWEQYF.